A selection of T cell receptor beta chains follows, all from one sample in a study of blood T cell repertoires in COVID-19. Clones were read by immunoSEQ multiplex PCR, and TCRdb kept only the in-frame ones, dropping some. The sample includes 200,000 to 250,000 clones, around 81% of them seen just once. The material sequenced was peripheral blood. Receptor source: an elderly woman with COVID-19, enrolled during active disease. Both conserved end residues are part of each CDR3. The order of the fields is D gene, J gene, clone size, V gene, CDR3 protein, CDR3 DNA. D genes are given only for firm matches. Rows give clone size only sometimes, using once, few, many, or a class for an expanded clone.

D gene: NA
J gene: TRBJ2-2
clone size: NA
V gene: TRBV4-1
CDR3 protein: CASSQEPGPNTGELFF
CDR3 DNA: TGCGCCAGCAGCCAGGAACCGGGTCCCAACACCGGGGAGCTGTTTTTT

D gene: TRBD2
J gene: TRBJ2-7
clone size: NA
V gene: TRBV6-2/TRBV6-3
CDR3 protein: CASSSLREASGNYEQYF
CDR3 DNA: TGTGCCAGCAGTTCTTTACGTGAGGCTAGCGGGAATTACGAGCAGTACTTC

D gene: TRBD2
J gene: TRBJ2-1
clone size: few
V gene: TRBV11-3
CDR3 protein: CASSPTDSSGGEQFF
CDR3 DNA: TGTGCCAGCAGCCCCACAGACTCTAGCGGCGGTGAGCAGTTCTTC

D gene: NA
J gene: TRBJ1-5
clone size: NA
V gene: TRBV27
CDR3 protein: CASSSGLRQPQHF
CDR3 DNA: TGTGCCAGCAGTTCGGGGTTGCGACAGCCCCAGCATTTT

D gene: NA
J gene: TRBJ2-1
clone size: NA
V gene: TRBV19
CDR3 protein: CASSLSRLGHEQFF
CDR3 DNA: TGTGCCAGTAGTCTCTCCCGTCTTGGGCATGAGCAGTTCTTC

D gene: NA
J gene: TRBJ1-1
clone size: NA
V gene: TRBV18
CDR3 protein: CASSQGVRPTGNTEAFF
CDR3 DNA: TGTGCCAGCTCACAGGGAGTCAGGCCGACGGGCAACACTGAAGCTTTCTTT

D gene: NA
J gene: TRBJ1-3
clone size: NA
V gene: TRBV10-3
CDR3 protein: CAISSGNTIYF
CDR3 DNA: TGTGCCATCTCGTCTGGAAACACCATATATTTT

D gene: NA
J gene: TRBJ1-1
clone size: NA
V gene: TRBV6-6
CDR3 protein: CASSSSDRPEAFF
CDR3 DNA: TGTGCCAGCAGTTCGTCTGACAGGCCTGAAGCTTTCTTT

D gene: TRBD1
J gene: TRBJ1-1
clone size: few
V gene: TRBV4-2
CDR3 protein: CASSLRQGTEAFF
CDR3 DNA: TGTGCCAGCAGCCTAAGACAGGGAACTGAAGCTTTCTTT

D gene: NA
J gene: TRBJ2-1
clone size: few
V gene: TRBV6-6
CDR3 protein: CASSTTSSQFF
CDR3 DNA: TGTGCCAGCAGCACTACTAGCTCTCAGTTCTTC

D gene: TRBD2
J gene: TRBJ2-1
clone size: once
V gene: TRBV27
CDR3 protein: CASSYLSGTSGYNEQFF
CDR3 DNA: TGTGCCAGCAGTTATCTTTCCGGGACTAGCGGATACAATGAGCAGTTCTTC

D gene: NA
J gene: TRBJ2-7
clone size: NA
V gene: TRBV28
CDR3 protein: CASGRGPYEQYF
CDR3 DNA: TGTGCCAGCGGACGGGGTCCCTACGAGCAGTACTTC

D gene: NA
J gene: TRBJ1-2
clone size: NA
V gene: TRBV7-8
CDR3 protein: CASSFNRGMNGYTF
CDR3 DNA: TGTGCCAGCAGCTTCAATCGAGGGATGAATGGCTACACCTTC

D gene: NA
J gene: TRBJ2-7
clone size: NA
V gene: TRBV27
CDR3 protein: CASSSDSYEQYF
CDR3 DNA: TGTGCCAGCAGTTCGGACAGCTACGAGCAGTACTTC

D gene: NA
J gene: TRBJ2-4
clone size: NA
V gene: TRBV19
CDR3 protein: CASSFGHTENIQYF
CDR3 DNA: TGTGCCAGTAGTTTCGGACATACCGAAAACATTCAGTACTTC

D gene: TRBD1
J gene: TRBJ1-2
clone size: NA
V gene: TRBV6-5
CDR3 protein: CASSSPGQGYGYTF
CDR3 DNA: TGTGCCAGCAGTTCCCCCGGACAGGGGTACGGCTACACCTTC

D gene: NA
J gene: TRBJ1-1
clone size: NA
V gene: TRBV14
CDR3 protein: CASSQVLGSEAFF
CDR3 DNA: TGTGCCAGCAGCCAAGTGCTGGGCAGTGAAGCTTTCTTT

D gene: NA
J gene: TRBJ2-5
clone size: NA
V gene: TRBV30
CDR3 protein: CAWSVTEKTQYF
CDR3 DNA: TGTGCCTGGAGTGTAACTGAAAAGACCCAGTACTTC

D gene: TRBD1
J gene: TRBJ1-5
clone size: NA
V gene: TRBV28
CDR3 protein: CASSPGTGGLNQPQHF
CDR3 DNA: TGTGCCAGCAGCCCCGGGACAGGGGGCCTGAATCAGCCCCAGCATTTT

D gene: TRBD1
J gene: TRBJ1-1
clone size: NA
V gene: TRBV6-4
CDR3 protein: CASRVNRGGNTEAFF
CDR3 DNA: TGTGCCAGCAGGGTGAACAGGGGGGGAAACACTGAAGCTTTCTTT

D gene: TRBD1
J gene: TRBJ1-5
clone size: NA
V gene: TRBV5-1
CDR3 protein: CASSPTGGSNQPQHF
CDR3 DNA: TGCGCCAGCAGCCCGACAGGGGGTAGCAATCAGCCCCAGCATTTT

D gene: TRBD1
J gene: TRBJ2-1
clone size: NA
V gene: TRBV11-3
CDR3 protein: CASSGRQGAGNEQFF
CDR3 DNA: TGTGCCAGCAGCGGAAGACAGGGGGCGGGCAATGAGCAGTTCTTC

D gene: NA
J gene: TRBJ1-1
clone size: NA
V gene: TRBV19
CDR3 protein: CASSPGYSRTEAFF
CDR3 DNA: TGTGCCAGTAGCCCAGGGTATTCGCGCACTGAAGCTTTCTTT

D gene: TRBD1
J gene: TRBJ1-2
clone size: NA
V gene: TRBV28
CDR3 protein: CASSWTGRDGYTF
CDR3 DNA: TGTGCCAGCAGTTGGACAGGGAGGGATGGCTACACCTTC

D gene: NA
J gene: TRBJ1-3
clone size: NA
V gene: TRBV5-4
CDR3 protein: CASSLRAGAGDTIYF
CDR3 DNA: TGTGCCAGCAGCCTCCGGGCCGGAGCGGGGGACACCATATATTTT

D gene: TRBD1
J gene: TRBJ1-2
clone size: NA
V gene: TRBV4-2
CDR3 protein: CASSQEPGGETGYTF
CDR3 DNA: TGTGCCAGCAGCCAAGAGCCAGGGGGCGAAACGGGCTACACCTTC

D gene: NA
J gene: TRBJ2-3
clone size: NA
V gene: TRBV11-2
CDR3 protein: CASSPGGAGTQYF
CDR3 DNA: TGTGCCAGCAGCCCGGGCGGGGCGGGTACGCAGTATTTT

D gene: TRBD2
J gene: TRBJ2-7
clone size: once
V gene: TRBV6-5
CDR3 protein: CASRLAGASYEQYF
CDR3 DNA: TGTGCCAGCCGACTAGCGGGGGCCTCCTACGAGCAGTACTTC

D gene: NA
J gene: TRBJ2-3
clone size: NA
V gene: TRBV27
CDR3 protein: CASSRTGRTGVSTDTQYF
CDR3 DNA: TGTGCCAGCAGTCGGACGGGGCGGACGGGAGTGAGCACAGATACGCAGTATTTT

D gene: TRBD1
J gene: TRBJ1-2
clone size: NA
V gene: TRBV11-2
CDR3 protein: CASSPSDRGFYGYTF
CDR3 DNA: TGTGCCAGCAGCCCTTCCGACAGGGGCTTCTATGGCTACACCTTC

D gene: NA
J gene: TRBJ2-2
clone size: NA
V gene: TRBV21-1
CDR3 protein: CASSTSRDRGIPGELFF
CDR3 DNA: TGTGCCAGCAGCACCTCCCGGGACAGGGGAATTCCCGGGGAGCTGTTTTTT

D gene: TRBD1
J gene: TRBJ1-6
clone size: few
V gene: TRBV7-2
CDR3 protein: CASSWRTGPLHF
CDR3 DNA: TGTGCCAGCAGCTGGAGGACAGGACCCCTCCACTTT

D gene: NA
J gene: TRBJ1-1
clone size: NA
V gene: TRBV2
CDR3 protein: CASKNRERNTEAFF
CDR3 DNA: TGTGCCAGCAAAAACAGGGAGCGGAACACTGAAGCTTTCTTT

D gene: NA
J gene: TRBJ2-3
clone size: NA
V gene: TRBV14
CDR3 protein: CASSQGWEWGTDTQYF
CDR3 DNA: TGTGCCAGCAGCCAAGGATGGGAGTGGGGCACAGATACGCAGTATTTT

D gene: NA
J gene: TRBJ1-4
clone size: NA
V gene: TRBV27
CDR3 protein: CASSAVREATNEKLFF
CDR3 DNA: TGTGCCAGCAGTGCTGTGCGGGAGGCAACTAATGAAAAACTGTTTTTT

D gene: TRBD1
J gene: TRBJ1-1
clone size: NA
V gene: TRBV30
CDR3 protein: CAWSVPLDRGAEAFF
CDR3 DNA: TGTGCCTGGAGTGTTCCCCTCGACAGGGGTGCTGAAGCTTTCTTT

D gene: TRBD1
J gene: TRBJ1-1
clone size: NA
V gene: TRBV19
CDR3 protein: CASSNRYQGGTEAFF
CDR3 DNA: TGTGCCAGTAGTAACAGATATCAGGGGGGCACTGAAGCTTTCTTT

D gene: NA
J gene: TRBJ2-1
clone size: NA
V gene: TRBV28
CDR3 protein: CASSPPGAASYNEQFF
CDR3 DNA: TGTGCCAGCAGCCCCCCAGGGGCGGCCTCCTACAATGAGCAGTTCTTC

D gene: TRBD2
J gene: TRBJ2-7
clone size: NA
V gene: TRBV29-1
CDR3 protein: CSVLPGLGPFSYEQYF
CDR3 DNA: TGCAGCGTCCTTCCGGGACTAGGCCCATTTTCCTACGAGCAGTACTTC

D gene: NA
J gene: TRBJ1-2
clone size: once
V gene: TRBV5-5
CDR3 protein: CASSSLRGGPNYGYTF
CDR3 DNA: TGTGCCAGCAGCTCCCTGAGAGGGGGACCTAACTATGGCTACACCTTC

D gene: NA
J gene: TRBJ1-3
clone size: few
V gene: TRBV5-1
CDR3 protein: CASSLAGGGNTIYF
CDR3 DNA: TGCGCCAGCAGCTTGGCCGGGGGAGGAAACACCATATATTTT

D gene: TRBD1
J gene: TRBJ1-1
clone size: NA
V gene: TRBV5-6
CDR3 protein: CASSLRGGNMNTEAFF
CDR3 DNA: TGTGCCAGCAGCTTACGAGGGGGCAACATGAACACTGAAGCTTTCTTT

D gene: NA
J gene: TRBJ1-2
clone size: NA
V gene: TRBV28
CDR3 protein: CASSLGAPRGYGYTF
CDR3 DNA: TGTGCCAGCAGCCTAGGGGCCCCTCGGGGGTATGGCTACACCTTC

D gene: TRBD1
J gene: TRBJ1-2
clone size: NA
V gene: TRBV13
CDR3 protein: CASSPRQGHGYTF
CDR3 DNA: TGTGCCAGCAGCCCCCGACAGGGCCATGGCTACACCTTC

D gene: NA
J gene: TRBJ2-1
clone size: NA
V gene: TRBV9
CDR3 protein: CASSVAAGEALNEQFF
CDR3 DNA: TGTGCCAGCAGCGTAGCCGCCGGGGAAGCCCTCAATGAGCAGTTCTTC

D gene: TRBD2
J gene: TRBJ2-1
clone size: NA
V gene: TRBV28
CDR3 protein: CASSTPGTSKFF
CDR3 DNA: TGTGCCAGCAGTACCCCCGGGACTAGTAAGTTCTTC

D gene: NA
J gene: TRBJ1-1
clone size: once
V gene: TRBV5-4
CDR3 protein: CASSSEVPNTEAFF
CDR3 DNA: TGTGCCAGCAGCTCAGAGGTCCCGAACACTGAAGCTTTCTTT

D gene: NA
J gene: TRBJ1-1
clone size: NA
V gene: TRBV15
CDR3 protein: CATSRDGQGTEAFF
CDR3 DNA: TGTGCCACCAGCAGAGATGGGCAGGGCACTGAAGCTTTCTTT

D gene: NA
J gene: TRBJ1-2
clone size: NA
V gene: TRBV2
CDR3 protein: CASSDRAYGYTF
CDR3 DNA: TGTGCCAGCAGTGACAGGGCCTATGGCTACACCTTC

D gene: TRBD1
J gene: TRBJ1-2
clone size: NA
V gene: TRBV11-3
CDR3 protein: CASSLEGGRPGDGYTF
CDR3 DNA: TGTGCCAGCAGCTTAGAAGGGGGCCGCCCAGGAGATGGCTACACCTTC